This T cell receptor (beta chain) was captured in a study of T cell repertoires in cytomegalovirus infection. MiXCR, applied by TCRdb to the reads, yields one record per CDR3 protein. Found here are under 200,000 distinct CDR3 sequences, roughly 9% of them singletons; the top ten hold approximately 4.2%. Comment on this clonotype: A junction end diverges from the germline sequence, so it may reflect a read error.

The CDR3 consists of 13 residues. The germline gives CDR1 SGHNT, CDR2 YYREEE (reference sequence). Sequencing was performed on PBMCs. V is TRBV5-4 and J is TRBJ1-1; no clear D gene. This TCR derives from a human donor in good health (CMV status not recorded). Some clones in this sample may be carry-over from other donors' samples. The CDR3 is CASSLVVNTEVFF. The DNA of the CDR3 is TGTGCCAGCAGCTTGGTCGTTAACACTGAAGTTTTCTTT.